This T cell receptor beta chain was recorded in a study of beta chain features in type 1 diabetes. Study-wide results and limits: Type 1 diabetes patients showed a moderate but significant shortening of TCRB CDR3s in all four CD4+ subsets.

This clone was seen only a few times. The target antigen is unknown. The sequenced template was cDNA made from the entire isolated RNA. About 3.6 million reads was the average for naive, central memory and regulatory T cell samples. Repertoires were generated with immunoSEQ multiplex PCR, while TCRdb's copy carries only in-frame clones and drops some. The sample shows 600,000 to 700,000 clones, around an eighth of them seen only once. CDR3 length equals 14 residues. The germline V gene has CDR1 ENHRY and CDR2 SYGVKD. V gave up 5 bases and J gave up 2 bases, with 12 bases separating them. Sequenced input: naive CD4+ T cells from blood. J is TRBJ1-1 and V is TRBV10-3; perhaps TRBD1 as D (6 bases). The source of this sequence is a man between 18 and 29 years old with type 1 diabetes. The DNA for the CDR3 is TGTGCCATCAGTTACAGGGACCTCAACACTGAAGCTTTCTTT. Encoded protein: CAISYRDLNTEAFF.